This T cell receptor beta chain was obtained from a study of regulatory T cells in long-lasting Graves disease. At the level of the study: Persistent cases were those of Graves' disease that involved over 5 years of antithyroid drugs with positive TSH receptor antibodies.

The time point denotes: persistent/refractory GD, antithyroid drugs over 5 years with positive TRAb. Isolated PBMC RNA provided the starting material for the TCR library. The study, taken as a whole, reports: New patients shared over 800 public clonotypes, fewer than the approximately 2,500 shared by persistent patients. Patients with persistent Graves' had lower TCR diversity than newly diagnosed patients. Persistent cases favored TRBV28, TRBJ1-2 and TRBJ2-5.

For this clonotype: The antigen is unknown. A much more abundant neighbour one base away suggests this may be a read error.

Germline CDR1 GTSNPN, CDR2 SVGIG (reference sequence). The CDR3 sequence is 11 residues long. For TCR beta, libraries came from iRepertoire HTBI primers and Arm-PCR of CDR3 regions. TCRdb re-derived calls from the multiplex PCR reads in MiXCR, one entry per CDR3 protein. The top ten hold more than 55% of the sample, which has some 280,000 distinct CDR3 sequences, 22% seen once. The gene calls are TRBV30 and TRBJ2-4; D call uncertain. The material was peripheral blood mononuclear cells (PBMCs), obtained when the disease was refractory, from a patient treated with antithyroid drugs. The source of this sequence is a female donor with Graves disease. CDR3 in DNA: TGTGCCTGGAGTACAAAAAACATTCGGTACTTC. Translated, it gives CAWSTKNIRYF. Combining the CDR3 with reference TRBV30 and TRBJ2-4 gives the whole variable domain SQTIHQWPATLVQPVGSPLSLECTVEGTSNPNLYWYRQAAGRGLQLLFYSVGIGQISSEVPQNLSASRPQDRQFILSSKKLLLSDSGFYLCAWSTKNIRYFGAGTRLSVL.